These 10 T cell receptor beta chains share one sample of origin, sequenced in a study of T cell responses to AZD1222 COVID-19 vaccine. Clones were sequenced by immunoSEQ multiplex PCR, and TCRdb holds only the in-frame ones, with some missing. The sample lists around 170,000 clones, about 86% seen once, with around a tenth in the top ten. This sample comprised peripheral blood, obtained 28 days after the second AZD1222 dose. The receptors originated from an adult who received the AZD1222 COVID-19 vaccine.

The chain recombines TRBV7-8 with TRBJ1-2; 9 bases are shared with TRBD1. CDR3 size: 17 residues. The junction had 18 bases not matched to a gene; V was cut back by 5 bases and J by 8 bases. Germline V lookup: CDR1 SGHVS, CDR2 FQNEAQ. The CDR3 coding sequence is TGTGCCAGCAGCATCCGGGAAGACGGACAGGGGATCCGGGGCTACACCTTC. Its translation is CASSIREDGQGIRGYTF.

The rearrangement links TRBV29-1 to TRBJ2-2; 7 bases are a match to TRBD2. V was clipped by 7 bases and J by 0 bases; unmatched bases: 5. CDR3 length equals 14 residues. CDR1 and CDR2 (germline): SQVTM, ANQGSEA. In DNA form, the CDR3 reads TGCAGCGGAGGGGAGGGGCCGAACACCGGGGAGCTGTTTTTT. Residues: CSGGEGPNTGELFF.

This sequence joins TRBV6-1 and TRBJ2-1, with D maybe TRBD2 (6 bases). The CDR3 has 17 amino acids. V lost 2 bases to trimming and J lost 4 bases, with 18 bases between them. Germline V gene data show CDR1 as MNHNS and CDR2 as SASEGT. CDR3 amino acids: CASSEQSPSAGYNEQFF. The CDR3 DNA is TGTGCCAGCAGTGAACAGTCCCCTAGCGCTGGGTACAATGAGCAGTTCTTC.

Concerning this clone itself: The same CDR3 is also encoded by other DNA sequences in this sample. This chain joins TRBV12-3 or TRBV12-4 and TRBJ1-1; D is perhaps TRBD1 (6 bases). The V gene lost 2 bases and the J gene lost 4 bases, with 8 bases spanning the gap. The CDR3 length is 13 residues. The CDR3 reads CASSLKGGTEAFF. CDR3 DNA: TGTGCCAGCAGTTTAAAAGGGGGCACTGAAGCTTTCTTT.

This clone was picked up a small number of times. This chain uses TRBV27 with TRBJ1-1, with 8 bases lining up with TRBD1. The V gene end was trimmed by 8 bases and the J gene end by 1 base; junction bases not matched to a gene: 12. CDR3 length: 16 amino acids. Germline values: CDR1 MNHEY, CDR2 SMNVEV (reference sequence). CDR3 sequence reads: CASHRGQGGGNTEAFF. CDR3 nucleotides: TGTGCCAGCCACCGAGGACAGGGCGGTGGGAACACTGAAGCTTTCTTT.

The chain has TRBV19 and TRBJ2-7; either TRBD1 or TRBD2 may fit D (6 bases each). Trimming took off 3 bases at V and 3 bases at J, with 15 bases between the two ends. The CDR3 consists of 15 residues. The germline gives CDR1 LNHDA, CDR2 SQIVND (reference sequence). CDR3 sequence: CASSIRRDILYEQYF. CDR3 in DNA: TGTGCCAGTAGTATCAGGCGGGACATACTCTACGAGCAGTACTTC.

This clone occurred once. CDR3 amino acids: CASSSNRGREAFF. The CDR3 coding sequence is TGTGCCAGCAGCTCTAACAGGGGGCGTGAAGCTTTCTTT. The chain uses TRBV7-3 and TRBJ1-1, with 9 positions matching TRBD1. The CDR3 covers 13 residues. The germline V gene encodes CDR1 SGHTA and CDR2 FQGTGA. V trimming: 4 bases; J trimming: 7 bases; junction bases outside the gene matches: 4.

The J gene is TRBJ1-1, the V gene TRBV11-2; unclear D gene. Looked up from germline, CDR1 is SGHAT and CDR2 is FQNNGV. The CDR3 spans 14 residues. V lost 4 bases, J lost 5 bases, and 14 bases lay in between. The CDR3 is CASSWGAVGTEAFF. CDR3 nucleotides: TGTGCCAGCAGCTGGGGAGCGGTAGGGACTGAAGCTTTCTTT.

The chain has TRBV10-3 and TRBJ1-1; D might be TRBD1 (5 bases). There are 10 residues in the CDR3. The germline V gene encodes CDR1 ENHRY and CDR2 SYGVKD. V lost 9 bases, J lost 5 bases, and 7 bases lay in between. CDR3 region: CAIRQTEAFF. DNA for the CDR3: TGTGCCATTCGACAGACTGAAGCTTTCTTT.

This chain links TRBV28 with TRBJ1-5; D possibly corresponds to TRBD1 (6 bases). The V gene lost 1 base and the J gene lost 6 bases, with 13 bases spanning the gap. This CDR3 contains 15 residues. Germline V gene sequence: CDR1 MDHEN, CDR2 SYDVKM. This CDR3 is CASSLSGGGIQPQHF. The DNA of the CDR3 is TGTGCCAGCAGTTTATCGGGGGGCGGGATTCAGCCCCAGCATTTT.